This TCR beta chain is from a study of early T cells in non-severe SARS-CoV-2 infection. Study-wide background: From unsorted whole blood, bulk RNA was sequenced, and the chains remained unpaired. Study findings and constraints: The matching step, a VDJdb search, favored anti-spike CD8 responses and missed private and CD4 specificities.

The TCR library protocol was used to attach unique molecular identifiers. These identifiers were attached to individual cDNA molecules. A single record per CDR3 protein comes from TCRdb applying MiXCR to the 5' RACE reads. The sample contains about 71,000 distinct CDR3 sequences, roughly 15% of which appear only once. The sample holds a few counts of this clonotype. Its antigen remains unidentified. Between the trimmed V and J ends, which lost 0 bases and 3 bases, there was a span of 14 bases. The CDR3 contains 16 residues. Germline CDR1 reads SGHDT; CDR2 reads YYEEEE. The sequence derives from an adult who was a healthcare worker with PCR-confirmed SARS-CoV-2 infection or an uninfected control (not recorded which). The chain couples TRBV5-6 to TRBJ2-3; no clear D gene. Sequencing was performed on whole blood, taken at baseline. This chain's CDR3 is CASSLASLITTDTQYF. CDR3 nucleotide sequence: TGTGCCAGCAGCTTGGCCTCTTTGATCACGACAGATACGCAGTATTTT.